The clone carrying this T cell receptor (beta chain) was seen repeatedly, ten times or more. What it recognizes is unknown. The source of the sample is a study of identical twins. Whole-study findings and limits: These conclusions were based on statistical analysis (cross-sectional, not following the same donors).

TCRdb independently ran MiXCR on the 5' RACE reads; one entry per CDR3 protein. This table holds more than 650,000 distinct CDR3 sequences, roughly 6% found once. CDR1 is SGHTA, CDR2 FQGNSA, per germline. Deletions cut 3 bases from V and 1 base from J, with 13 bases between. This CDR3 contains 16 residues. The receptor's source is a man aged 18 to 35 in good health. Sequenced material: naive T cells sorted from blood. The rearrangement uses TRBV7-2 and TRBJ1-5; D perhaps matches TRBD1 (6 bases). CDR3 loop: CASSFSPGASNQPQHF. The CDR3 DNA sequence: TGTGCCAGCAGCTTTAGCCCAGGGGCAAGCAATCAGCCCCAGCATTTT.